Below, 2 T cell receptor beta chains from the same sample are listed, as sequenced in a study of T cells in Graves' hyperthyroidism and ophthalmopathy. What was amplified from RNA transcripts were TCR beta CDR3 regions. HTBI primers drove first-round RT-PCR of the TCR CDR3. One entry per CDR3 protein, called by TCRdb with MiXCR from the multiplex PCR reads. The sample gives more than 500,000 distinct CDR3 sequences, roughly 15% of which show up once; less than 4.5% is in the top ten. The material sequenced was blood. Source of these receptors: a woman in her 30s with Graves' hyperthyroidism.

This clonotype was counted a few times. Possible read error: a much larger clone is one base away. This chain uses TRBV28 with TRBJ1-5; 8 positions agree with TRBD1. This CDR3 comprises 16 residues. J was trimmed by 7 bases and V by 3 bases; bases with no gene match: 11. Germline V gene sequence: CDR1 MDHEN, CDR2 SYDVKM. The CDR3 DNA follows: TGTGCCAGCAGTTTCAGGACAGGGAGAGGGAGGCAGCCCCAGCATTTT. Its protein product is CASSFRTGRGRQPQHF.

This chain connects TRBV2 to TRBJ2-7, with D possibly matching TRBD2 (7 bases). This CDR3 is 12 amino acids long. V gave up 8 bases and J gave up 4 bases, with 12 bases separating them. Germline lookup yields CDR1 SNHLY and CDR2 FYNNEI. The CDR3 protein is CASEEGGYEQYF. The DNA of the CDR3 is TGTGCCAGCGAGGAGGGGGGGTACGAGCAGTACTTC.